These 24 T cell receptor beta chains were all obtained from the same sample, sequenced in a study of blood T cell repertoires in COVID-19. Profiling relied on immunoSEQ multiplex PCR, and the TCRdb table lists in-frame clones only, not all of them. The data contain about 110,000 clones, approximately 82% of them singletons. The material sequenced was peripheral blood. The receptors were gathered from a woman aged 55-70 years with acute or convalescent COVID-19.

CDR3 residues: CASSFYIDTEAFF. The CDR3 DNA reads TGTGCCAGCAGTTTTTATATTGACACTGAAGCTTTCTTT. The gene calls are TRBV12-3 or TRBV12-4 and TRBJ1-1; D remains ambiguous. Trimming removed 3 bases at V and 3 bases at J, with 8 bases between. The CDR3 consists of 13 residues.

The J gene is TRBJ1-5, the V gene TRBV7-2; TRBD1 agrees at 8 bases. Germline V gives CDR1 SGHTA, CDR2 FQGNSA. With V trimmed by 1 base and J by 6 bases, 5 bases remained unmatched. The CDR3 is made up of 15 amino acids. CDR3 coding DNA: TGTGCCAGCAGCTTAGTTGGAACAGGGGGTCAGCCCCAGCATTTT. Translated: CASSLVGTGGQPQHF. Variable domain in full (rest from reference TRBV7-2 and TRBJ1-5): GAGVSQSPSNKVTEKGKDVELRCDPISGHTALYWYRQSLGQGLEFLIYFQGNSAPDKSGLPSDRFSAERTGGSVSTLTIQRTQQEDSAVYLCASSLVGTGGQPQHFGDGTRLSIL.

The chain is built from TRBV5-1 and TRBJ2-1, with TRBD2 matching over 8 bases. This CDR3 is built from 15 residues. Per the germline V gene, CDR1 is SGHRS and CDR2 is YFSETQ. The J segment lost 3 bases and the V segment lost 3 bases, leaving 5 bases of the junction unmatched. This chain's CDR3 is CASSSTGTSYNEQFF. In DNA form, the CDR3 reads TGCGCCAGCAGCTCCACCGGGACTAGCTACAATGAGCAGTTCTTC.

This clone has a single count. This chain links TRBV5-3 with TRBJ2-4; the match to TRBD2 covers 11 bases. TRBV5-3 qualifies as an ORF whose function is uncertain. Trimming cost V 4 bases and J 0 bases; bases outside gene matches: 6. This CDR3 comprises 17 residues. CDR3 nucleotides: TGTGCCAGAAGCAACAGCACTAGCGGGAGAGCCAAAAACATTCAGTACTTC. It translates to CARSNSTSGRAKNIQYF.

The chain combines TRBV25-1 with TRBJ2-1; possible D gene TRBD2, 5 bases. Per germline, CDR1 MGHDK and CDR2 SYGVNS. The V gene lost 3 bases and the J gene lost 15 bases, with 21 bases spanning the gap. The CDR3 has 14 residues. The CDR3 protein is CASSESPSVRGLFF. CDR3 sequence (DNA): TGTGCCAGCAGTGAGTCGCCCTCTGTTAGAGGGTTGTTCTTC.

Only one count was recorded for this clone. The chain uses TRBV7-2 and TRBJ2-7, with TRBD2 matching 9 bases. V lost 5 bases to trimming and J lost 2 bases; unmatched junction nucleotides: 7. The germline V gene has CDR1 SGHTA and CDR2 FQGNSA. CDR3 length equals 15 residues. CDR3 sequence reads: CASSAQSSGAYEQYF. Written as DNA, the CDR3 is TGTGCCAGCAGCGCCCAGTCTAGCGGGGCCTACGAGCAGTACTTC. Full variable domain (rest looked up from reference TRBV7-2 and TRBJ2-7): GAGVSQSPSNKVTEKGKDVELRCDPISGHTALYWYRQSLGQGLEFLIYFQGNSAPDKSGLPSDRFSAERTGGSVSTLTIQRTQQEDSAVYLCASSAQSSGAYEQYFGPGTRLTVT.

The chain carries TRBV5-1 and TRBJ2-2; 11 bases line up with TRBD2. V lost 4 bases to trimming and J lost 5 bases; unmatched junction nucleotides: 7. Germline CDR1 and CDR2: SGHRS and YFSETQ. This CDR3 spans 16 amino acids. CDR3 coding DNA: TGCGCCAGCAGCGAGGGACTAGCGGATCTTACCGGGGAGCTGTTTTTT. This gives the protein CASSEGLADLTGELFF.

This chain connects TRBV7-3 to TRBJ2-1; 8 positions agree with TRBD2. V trimming: 3 bases; J trimming: 5 bases; junction bases outside the gene matches: 12. CDR1 is SGHTA, CDR2 FQGTGA, per germline. This CDR3 spans 17 amino acids. CDR3 DNA: TGTGCCAGCAGCTTGACGGGAGGGGTCTCGGGCCACAATGAGCAGTTCTTC. Protein sequence: CASSLTGGVSGHNEQFF.

The sample holds a few counts of this clone. The gene calls are TRBV30 and TRBJ1-3; D is possibly TRBD1 (6 bases). V was pared by 3 bases and J by 2 bases, with 11 bases between. Germline values: CDR1 GTSNPN, CDR2 SVGIG (reference sequence). The CDR3 totals 14 residues. The CDR3 region has the DNA TGTGCCTGGAGACCCGGGACAACTGGAAACACCATATATTTT. Protein: CAWRPGTTGNTIYF.

The chain couples TRBV4-1 to TRBJ1-4; D is uncertain. CDR1 is MGHRA and CDR2 is YSYEKL in the germline V gene. The CDR3 has 15 amino acids. V was pared by 1 base and J by 3 bases, with 9 bases between. The CDR3 DNA reads as TGCGCCAGCAGCCAAGGAGAACGGTCTAATGAAAAACTGTTTTTT. As protein: CASSQGERSNEKLFF.

The rearrangement uses TRBV7-3 and TRBJ2-3, with TRBD1 matching 9 bases. V shed 0 bases, J shed 2 bases, and the junction held 6 bases outside the gene matches. Germline V gene data show CDR1 as SGHTA and CDR2 as FQGTGA. The CDR3 totals 17 residues. CDR3 DNA: TGTGCCAGCAGCTTAACGACCGGGACAGGGTTCACAGATACGCAGTATTTT. The encoded protein is CASSLTTGTGFTDTQYF.

The gene calls are TRBV19 and TRBJ2-7; 7 bases are a match to TRBD2. Unmatched junction bases numbered 8, after V lost 1 base and J lost 2 bases. The CDR3 extends over 16 amino acids. Germline V gene sequence: CDR1 LNHDA, CDR2 SQIVND (reference sequence). This CDR3 reads CASSIGWSGITYEQYF. The CDR3 coding sequence is TGTGCCAGTAGTATAGGCTGGAGCGGGATTACCTACGAGCAGTACTTC.

This clone was detected only once. The chain combines TRBV28 with TRBJ2-7; D perhaps matches TRBD1 (6 bases). CDR1 and CDR2 from the germline V gene are MDHEN and SYDVKM. The CDR3 runs 14 residues. With 5 bases removed from V and 5 bases from J, the gap between germline ends came to 16 bases. CDR3 DNA: TGTGCCAGCAGTCCGGGGACACTTTTTGACGAGCAGTACTTC. It translates to CASSPGTLFDEQYF. Based on the CDR3 plus reference TRBV28 and TRBJ2-7, the full variable domain is DVKVTQSSRYLVKRTGEKVFLECVQDMDHENMFWYRQDPGLGLRLIYFSYDVKMKEKGDIPEGYSVSREKKERFSLILESASTNQTSMYLCASSPGTLFDEQYFGPGTRLTVT.

The genes are TRBV5-1 and TRBJ2-3; 11 bases fit TRBD2. The V and J ends lost 4 bases and 2 bases, in that order; junction bases with no gene match: 6. In germline, CDR1 is SGHRS, CDR2 YFSETQ. The CDR3 is 16 amino acids. CDR3 nucleotide sequence: TGCGCCAGCAGCCTACCGGGACTAGCGGACACAGATACGCAGTATTTT. Translation gives CASSLPGLADTDTQYF.

In the case of this clone: Other DNA variants within this sample encode the same CDR3. This chain connects TRBV19 to TRBJ2-3; tentatively, D is TRBD1 (5 bases). Looked up from germline, CDR1 is LNHDA and CDR2 is SQIVND (reference sequence). The CDR3 length is 13 residues. V was cut by 6 bases and J by 1 base, with 8 bases left in between. Here the CDR3 DNA reads TGTGCCAGTAGCCAAGGGGGCACAGATACGCAGTATTTT. This translates into CASSQGGTDTQYF.

The chain links TRBV6-1 to TRBJ2-1; 9 bases are shared with TRBD2. CDR1 and CDR2 (germline): MNHNS, SASEGT. V shed 3 bases and J 6 bases; nucleotides not matched to a gene: 9. CDR3 length: 16 residues. CDR3 protein: CASSDERGDLSNEQFF. DNA for the CDR3: TGTGCCAGCAGTGATGAGCGGGGGGACCTTAGCAATGAGCAGTTCTTC.

This chain connects TRBV27 to TRBJ2-5; 9 bases are a match to TRBD2. This CDR3 has 16 residues. V lost 1 base to trimming and J lost 5 bases; unmatched junction nucleotides: 8. Germline loops: CDR1 MNHEY, CDR2 SMNVEV (reference sequence). The CDR3 here is CASSLLAGVVGETQYF. The CDR3 nucleotides are TGTGCCAGCAGTTTATTAGCGGGAGTAGTAGGGGAGACCCAGTACTTC.

The gene calls are TRBV11-3 and TRBJ1-1; D ambiguous. Between the trimmed V and J ends, which lost 1 base and 0 bases, there was a span of 6 bases. The germline V gene encodes CDR1 SGHNT and CDR2 YENEEA. The CDR3 contains 14 residues. DNA of the CDR3: TGTGCCAGCAGCTTAGGAGGCGTGAACACTGAAGCTTTCTTT. It encodes CASSLGGVNTEAFF.

This clone was counted only a few times. The V call is TRBV7-3, the J call TRBJ2-1; 8 bases agree with TRBD2. The CDR3 sequence is 15 residues long. J was trimmed by 10 bases and V by 1 base; bases with no gene match: 9. CDR1 and CDR2 (germline): SGHTA, FQGTGA. CDR3 sequence reads: CASSLSGVGREEQFF. The CDR3 nucleotides read TGTGCCAGCAGCTTAAGCGGGGTCGGGAGGGAAGAGCAGTTCTTC. The variable domain in full, completed from reference TRBV7-3 and TRBJ2-1, reads GAGVSQTPSNKVTEKGKYVELRCDPISGHTALYWYRQSLGQGPEFLIYFQGTGAADDSGLPNDRFFAVRPEGSVSTLKIQRTERGDSAVYLCASSLSGVGREEQFFGPGTRLTVL.

In DNA form, the CDR3 reads TGTGCCAACGCGGGACAGGGACCCTACGAGCAGTACTTC. As protein: CANAGQGPYEQYF. The chain combines TRBV27 with TRBJ2-7, with 9 bases fitting TRBD1. The V segment lost 10 bases and the J segment 2 bases; nucleotides outside the gene matches: 6. The germline CDR1 and CDR2 sequences are MNHEY and SMNVEV (reference sequence). This CDR3 is built from 13 residues.

The chain combines TRBV9 with TRBJ1-1, with D perhaps matching TRBD1 (5 bases). The germline V gene encodes CDR1 SGDLS and CDR2 YYNGEE. V lost 1 base to trimming and J lost 3 bases, with 16 bases between them. The CDR3 is 16 residues long. CDR3 nucleotides: TGTGCCAGCAGCGTATCACTCCCAGGGAGGGACACTGAAGCTTTCTTT. Translation: CASSVSLPGRDTEAFF.

The CDR3 sequence: CASIPEAGTYNEQFF. The CDR3, as DNA: TGTGCCAGCATTCCCGAGGCGGGGACCTACAATGAGCAGTTCTTC. V is TRBV28 and J is TRBJ2-1, with TRBD2 as a possible D gene (6 bases). V was cut by 7 bases and J by 2 bases, with 15 bases left in between. The CDR3 loop spans 15 amino acids. Germline values: CDR1 MDHEN, CDR2 SYDVKM.

J is TRBJ1-5 and V is TRBV21-1. TRBV21-1 is given as a pseudogene. The length of the CDR3 is 12 residues. CDR3 DNA sequence: TGTGCCAGCAGCGCCGGGTGCCAGCCCCAGCATTTT. It yields the protein CASSAGCQPQHF.

This clone has a handful of counts. The rearrangement links TRBV11-2 to TRBJ1-2; tentatively, D is TRBD1 (6 bases). Germline CDR1 reads SGHAT; CDR2 reads FQNNGV. The CDR3 runs 15 residues. V was clipped by 4 bases and J by 2 bases, with 14 bases between them. CDR3 nucleotide sequence: TGTGCCAGCAGCTCAGGACAGACACTAAACTATGGCTACACCTTC. Its protein product is CASSSGQTLNYGYTF.